The rows below give T cell receptor beta chains drawn from one sample of a study of tumor-infiltrating lymphocytes in oesophageal squamous cell carcinoma. One entry per CDR3 protein, called by TCRdb with MiXCR from the PCR reads. The table records roughly 16,000 distinct CDR3 sequences, 40% to 45% of them present only once. Sequenced sample: normal esophageal tissue next to the tumor. These receptors all stem from a female donor with esophageal squamous cell carcinoma. The CDR3 runs from the conserved cysteine through the conserved F or W. Fields, in order: CDR3 protein, CDR3 DNA, J gene, clone size, V gene, D gene. D genes are given only for firm matches. Rows may omit the clone size; those that give it use once, few, many or a size class.

CASSMGQVVEAFF	TGTGCCAGTAGTATGGGACAGGTGGTTGAAGCTTTCTTT	TRBJ1-1	-	TRBV19	TRBD1
CASSAKPQARWGELFF	TGCGCCAGCAGCGCCAAGCCTCAAGCTAGGTGGGGGGAGCTGTTTTTT	TRBJ2-2	many	TRBV4-1	-
CAISDWGTGGYEQYF	TGTGCCATCAGTGACTGGGGGACAGGGGGCTACGAGCAGTACTTC	TRBJ2-7	once	TRBV10-3	TRBD1
CASSPRDRGRVGEKLFF	TGTGCCAGCAGCCCCCGGGACAGGGGGCGAGTCGGGGAAAAACTGTTTTTT	TRBJ1-4	few	TRBV7-2	TRBD1
CASSGRGYNEQFF	TGTGCCAGTAGCGGGAGAGGCTACAATGAGCAGTTCTTC	TRBJ2-1	few	TRBV6-1	TRBD2
CASSQGWRDTQYF	TGTGCCAGCAGTCAGGGCTGGAGAGATACGCAGTATTTT	TRBJ2-3	-	TRBV6-2/TRBV6-3	-
CASSLGQGPTF	TGTGCCAGCAGCTTGGGACAGGGTCCCACCTTC	TRBJ1-2	-	TRBV13	TRBD1
CASGPSYTEAFF	TGTGCTAGTGGTCCCTCGTACACTGAAGCTTTCTTT	TRBJ1-1	few	TRBV12-5	-
CASSFIGLGSTQYF	TGTGCCAGCAGCTTTATAGGGTTGGGGTCGACCCAGTACTTC	TRBJ2-5	once	TRBV7-3	-
CASSSGYTQYF	TGTGCCAGCTCGAGCGGGTATACGCAGTATTTT	TRBJ2-3	many	TRBV27	-
CAWSPEQGRGYTF	TGTGCCTGGAGTCCAGAGCAGGGACGGGGCTACACCTTC	TRBJ1-2	once	TRBV30	-